The 31 T cell receptor beta chains below were found in one sample sequenced in a study of metastatic and nonmetastatic thyroid tumors. No patient received treatment before thyroid surgery. TCRdb reassembled clones from the PCR reads with MiXCR. The sample shows roughly 28,000 clones, 16% of them seen only once. The sequencing sample was made of blood. These receptors all come from a female donor with papillary thyroid cancer or a benign thyroid nodule (not recorded which). Some clones in this sample may be carry-over from other donors' samples.

In its sample, this clone was seen many times. The V call is TRBV2, the J call TRBJ1-5; 9 positions agree with TRBD1. This CDR3 comprises 15 residues. The trim removed 6 bases at V and 1 base at J, leaving 4 bases unmatched. CDR1 SNHLY and CDR2 FYNNEI come from the germline V gene. DNA for the CDR3: TGTGCCAGCAGAGTTGGGACAGGGAGCAATCAGCCCCAGCATTTT. Its translation is CASRVGTGSNQPQHF. Filled out from reference TRBV2 and TRBJ1-5, the complete variable domain reads EPEVTQTPSHQVTQMGQEVILRCVPISNHLYFYWYRQILGQKVEFLVSFYNNEISEKSEIFDDQFSVERPDGSNFTLKIRSTKLEDSAMYFCASRVGTGSNQPQHFGDGTRLSIL.

The sample holds many counts of this clone. The rearrangement uses TRBV3-1 and TRBJ2-3, with unresolved D. CDR1 is LGHDT and CDR2 is YNNKEL in the germline V gene (reference sequence). There are 12 residues in the CDR3. The V gene lost 5 bases and the J gene lost 0 bases, with 3 bases spanning the gap. This CDR3 is CASSYSTDTQYF. The CDR3 DNA is TGTGCCAGCAGCTACAGCACAGATACGCAGTATTTT.

This clone was recorded many times. This chain links TRBV2 with TRBJ2-5, with D unclear. CDR3 length: 13 residues. Trimming left V 3 bases short and J 2 bases short, with 7 bases between. CDR1 SNHLY and CDR2 FYNNEI come from the germline V gene. In nucleotides, the CDR3 is TGTGCCAGCAGTGAGGCGCGGCAAGAGACCCAGTACTTC. Translated: CASSEARQETQYF. Filled out from reference TRBV2 and TRBJ2-5, the complete variable domain reads EPEVTQTPSHQVTQMGQEVILRCVPISNHLYFYWYRQILGQKVEFLVSFYNNEISEKSEIFDDQFSVERPDGSNFTLKIRSTKLEDSAMYFCASSEARQETQYFGPGTRLLVL.

On this clone itself: This could be a read error, since a much larger clone is one nucleotide away. The chain is built from TRBV29-1 and TRBJ1-1; D gene uncertain. V was cut by 8 bases and J by 10 bases, with 17 bases left in between. The germline CDR1 and CDR2 sequences are SQVTM and ANQGSEA. This CDR3 region has 11 residues. CDR3 protein: CSSPGPDGAFF. The CDR3 nucleotides read TGCAGCTCCCCTGGACCGGATGGAGCTTTCTTT.

This clone has ten or more counts. This CDR3 is also generated by other DNA sequences in the sample. The chain uses TRBV2 and TRBJ2-7, with D unclear. Germline-derived CDR1 and CDR2 are SNHLY and FYNNEI. CDR3 length: 12 amino acids. The V end lost 4 bases, the J end lost 6 bases, and 10 bases lay between the germline ends. CDR3 in amino acids: CASSVGAGEQYF. The CDR3 nucleotides read TGTGCCAGCAGTGTTGGAGCTGGCGAGCAGTACTTC.

This clone was counted at least ten times. The chain links TRBV7-9 to TRBJ2-5; 7 bases are shared with TRBD1. After removal of 4 bases from V and 3 bases from J, the junction contained 8 bases not matched to a gene. Germline CDR1 is SEHNR and CDR2 is FQNEAQ (reference sequence). The CDR3 sequence is 15 residues long. The DNA of the CDR3 is TGTGCCAGCAGCTCAGGGACAGCACTCAAAGAGACCCAGTACTTC. It is translated as CASSSGTALKETQYF. Supplemented by reference TRBV7-9 and TRBJ2-5, the full variable domain reads DTGVSQNPRHKITKRGQNVTFRCDPISEHNRLYWYRQTLGQGPEFLTYFQNEAQLEKSRLLSDRFSAERPKGSFSTLEIQRTEQGDSAMYLCASSSGTALKETQYFGPGTRLLVL.

This clone was observed many times. The chain carries TRBV6-4 and TRBJ2-1, with TRBD2 matching over 12 bases. Trimming took 0 bases from V and 6 from J; bases not matched to a gene: 0. CDR1 and CDR2 (germline): MRHNA, SNTAGT. The CDR3 runs 15 residues. CDR3 protein: CASSDSLAGGNEQFF. CDR3 sequence (DNA): TGTGCCAGCAGTGACTCACTAGCGGGAGGCAATGAGCAGTTCTTC.

The chain has TRBV5-1 and TRBJ2-1; TRBD2 is a possible D gene (6 bases). The length of the CDR3 is 17 residues. The germline V and J ends were trimmed by 5 bases and 6 bases, with 24 bases remaining between them. Germline CDR1 reads SGHRS; CDR2 reads YFSETQ. CDR3: CASRRRTGLSRGNEQFF. CDR3 coding DNA: TGCGCCAGCAGGCGGAGGACGGGACTGAGTAGGGGCAATGAGCAGTTCTTC.

This clone has only a few counts. The chain recombines TRBV2 with TRBJ2-7; no clear D. Trimming removed 7 bases at V and 4 bases at J, with 14 bases between. Per germline, CDR1 SNHLY and CDR2 FYNNEI. The CDR3 totals 13 residues. Here the CDR3 DNA reads TGTGCCAGCACGGTCCCTAAAGGATACGAGCAGTACTTC. Its protein product is CASTVPKGYEQYF.

This clone is medium-sized in the sample. CDR3 sequence reads: CASSPSSVGEQFF. Written as DNA, the CDR3 is TGTGCCAGCAGCCCCTCTAGCGTCGGTGAGCAGTTCTTC. The genes are TRBV11-2 and TRBJ2-1, with D perhaps matching TRBD2 (6 bases). CDR1 and CDR2 from the germline V gene are SGHAT and FQNNGV. The CDR3 has 13 residues. The V gene lost 5 bases and the J gene lost 9 bases, with 14 bases spanning the gap.

This clone was observed many times. The chain couples TRBV7-9 to TRBJ1-1; no clear D gene. Germline V CDR1 and CDR2: SEHNR, FQNEAQ (reference sequence). The CDR3 contains 14 residues. The V and J ends lost 1 base and 2 bases respectively, with 8 bases between them. The CDR3 bases are TGTGCCAGCAGCTTAGGGTGGGGTAACACTGAAGCTTTCTTT. Residues: CASSLGWGNTEAFF.

In its sample, this clone is medium-sized. The chain combines TRBV12-3 or TRBV12-4 with TRBJ2-7; D unresolved. Trimming removed 0 bases from V and 3 bases from J, with 3 bases in between. This CDR3 has 12 residues. CDR3 in amino acids: CASSLASYEQYF. DNA of the CDR3: TGTGCCAGCAGTTTAGCCAGCTACGAGCAGTACTTC.

Judged by abundance, this clone is medium-sized. The chain joins TRBV12-3 or TRBV12-4 to TRBJ2-5, with a tentative D call TRBD1 (6 bases). The CDR3 covers 14 residues. Trimming shortened V by 2 bases and J by 4 bases, and 11 bases separated the two germline ends. The CDR3 nucleotides are TGTGCCAGCAGTTTACTGGGGGCAAGAGAGACCCAGTACTTC. The encoded protein is CASSLLGARETQYF.

In its sample, this clone was seen many times. The gene calls are TRBV7-6 and TRBJ2-3, with D perhaps matching TRBD1 or TRBD2 (6 bases each). Germline CDR1 is SGHVS and CDR2 is FNYEAQ. The CDR3 is made up of 16 amino acids. V lost 0 bases to trimming and J lost 1 base, with 11 bases between them. The DNA of the CDR3 is TGTGCCAGCAGCTTAGCGGGGGGCCGGGGCACAGATACGCAGTATTTT. This gives the protein CASSLAGGRGTDTQYF. The full variable domain, rest sourced from reference TRBV7-6 and TRBJ2-3, is GAGVSQSPRYKVTKRGQDVALRCDPISGHVSLYWYRQALGQGPEFLTYFNYEAQQDKSGLPNDRFSAERPEGSISTLTIQRTEQRDSAMYRCASSLAGGRGTDTQYFGPGTRLTVL.

This clone was detected many times. The chain employs TRBV6-1 and TRBJ2-1, with 8 bases matching TRBD1. There are 16 residues in the CDR3. The junction had 11 bases not matched to a gene; V was cut back by 6 bases and J by 4 bases. CDR1 and CDR2 (germline): MNHNS, SASEGT. The CDR3 spells CASRSLGQGAYNEQFF. CDR3 DNA sequence: TGTGCCAGCAGATCCCTAGGGCAGGGGGCTTACAATGAGCAGTTCTTC.

This clone was counted many times. This rearrangement joins TRBV10-1 to TRBJ2-5; unclear D gene. This CDR3 contains 11 residues. V lost 4 bases and J lost 2, with 2 bases in between. Germline assignment: CDR1 WNHNN and CDR2 SYGVQD (reference sequence). CDR3 nucleotides: TGCGCCAGCAGTGGGCAAGAGACCCAGTACTTC. Its protein product is CASSGQETQYF.

This clone rates as medium-sized. The rearrangement joins TRBV20-1 to TRBJ2-7, with 9 bases fitting TRBD2. V dropped 5 bases and J dropped 0; count of bases not matched to a gene: 14. The CDR3 spans 17 residues. Germline V CDR1 and CDR2: DFQATT, SNEGSKA (reference sequence). The CDR3 region is CSAFTVRYSGSSYEQYF. The CDR3 DNA is TGCAGTGCTTTCACCGTTCGTTATAGCGGGAGCTCCTACGAGCAGTACTTC.

This clone appeared many times. The rearrangement uses TRBV9 and TRBJ1-6; D is ambiguous. This CDR3 comprises 14 residues. V shed 0 bases and J shed 7 bases, with 8 bases lying between them. Per the germline V gene, CDR1 is SGDLS and CDR2 is YYNGEE. The CDR3 spells CASSVEGKNSPLHF. Here the CDR3 DNA reads TGTGCCAGCAGCGTAGAGGGAAAGAATTCACCCCTCCACTTT. Filled out from reference TRBV9 and TRBJ1-6, the complete variable domain reads DSGVTQTPKHLITATGQRVTLRCSPRSGDLSVYWYQQSLDQGLQFLIQYYNGEERAKGNILERFSAQQFPDLHSELNLSSLELGDSALYFCASSVEGKNSPLHFGNGTRLTVT.

This clone showed up many times. As DNA, the CDR3 is TGTGCCAGCAGTCCGGGACAGGGTCCTCAGCCCCAGCATTTT. Encoded protein: CASSPGQGPQPQHF. The chain recombines TRBV9 with TRBJ1-5, with TRBD1 matching over 9 bases. After removal of 5 bases from V and 6 bases from J, the junction contained 6 bases not matched to a gene. This CDR3 has 14 amino acids. CDR1 is SGDLS and CDR2 is YYNGEE in the germline V gene.

This clone was detected ten times or more. Being one base from a much bigger clone, this may be a read error. This rearrangement joins TRBV28 to TRBJ2-3; a possible D gene is TRBD1 (6 bases). The CDR3 runs to 16 residues. The germline gives CDR1 MDHEN, CDR2 SYDVKM. The CDR3 region has the DNA TGTGCCAGCAGTTTATTGGGGGCCGACTGGGAAGATACGCGGTATTTT. Amino acids: CASSLLGADWEDTRYF. Full variable domain (rest looked up from reference TRBV28 and TRBJ2-3): DVKVTQSSRYLVKRTGEKVFLECVQDMDHENMFWYRQDPGLGLRLIYFSYDVKMKEKGDIPEGYSVSREKKERFSLILESASTNQTSMYLCASSLLGADWEDTRYFGPGTRLTVL.

V is TRBV3-1 and J is TRBJ1-4, with D hard to call. CDR1 is LGHDT, CDR2 YNNKEL, per germline (reference sequence). CDR3 size: 14 residues. V lost 2 bases and J 6 bases, leaving 10 bases between the germline ends. The CDR3 nucleotides are TGTGCCAGCAGCCAATCAAGCGGGGATGAAAAACTGTTTTTT. Amino acids: CASSQSSGDEKLFF.

In this sample, this clone turned up a few times. The chain uses TRBV28 and TRBJ1-1; no reliable D call. The V end was cut by 2 bases, the J end by 11 bases, with 9 bases between. The CDR3 is 11 amino acids. Germline-derived CDR1 and CDR2 are MDHEN and SYDVKM. The CDR3 here is CASSLPGEAFF. In DNA, the CDR3 is TGTGCCAGCAGTTTACCGGGTGAGGCTTTCTTT.

Many counts were recorded for this clone. The V gene is TRBV28, the J gene TRBJ1-4; possible D gene TRBD1, 5 bases. V lost 6 bases and J 3 bases, leaving 11 bases between the germline ends. The CDR3 covers 14 residues. Germline values: CDR1 MDHEN, CDR2 SYDVKM. In DNA form, the CDR3 reads TGTGCCAGCAGCTGGGGGTTGGCTAATGAAAAACTGTTTTTT. Amino acid sequence: CASSWGLANEKLFF. Together with reference TRBV28 and TRBJ1-4, the CDR3 gives the full variable domain: DVKVTQSSRYLVKRTGEKVFLECVQDMDHENMFWYRQDPGLGLRLIYFSYDVKMKEKGDIPEGYSVSREKKERFSLILESASTNQTSMYLCASSWGLANEKLFFGSGTQLSVL.

Many counts were recorded for this clone. The V and J genes are TRBV6-1 and TRBJ2-3; 7 nucleotides align to TRBD2. The germline V gene has CDR1 MNHNS and CDR2 SASEGT. V was pared by 1 base and J by 2 bases, with 6 bases of the junction left unmatched. This CDR3 spans 16 amino acids. The CDR3, as DNA: TGTGCCAGCAGTGAAGGTTTTAGCGGGTTCACAGATACGCAGTATTTT. This sequence encodes CASSEGFSGFTDTQYF.

Ten or more counts support this clone. The rearrangement joins TRBV2 to TRBJ2-7; 9 bases fit TRBD1. The CDR3 runs to 14 residues. Per the germline V gene, CDR1 is SNHLY and CDR2 is FYNNEI. V shed 8 bases, J shed 2 bases, and the junction held 7 bases outside the gene matches. CDR3 in DNA: TGTGCCAGCCGGCCGGACAGGGGTACCTACGAGCAGTACTTC. Its protein product is CASRPDRGTYEQYF.

This clone was picked up many times. This rearrangement joins TRBV6-2 or TRBV6-3 to TRBJ2-4; no firm D call. This CDR3 spans 16 amino acids. CDR1 MNHEY and CDR2 SVGEGT come from the germline V gene. Deletions cut 2 bases from V and 2 bases from J, with 13 bases between. The CDR3 here is CASSYPVDGPKNIQYF. The CDR3 nucleotides are TGTGCCAGCAGTTACCCGGTGGACGGACCCAAAAACATTCAGTACTTC.

This clone was recorded once. An end of the junction differs from the germline gene, which may be a read error. This chain links TRBV20-1 with TRBJ2-2; 9 positions agree with TRBD2. This CDR3 region has 17 residues. Germline V gene lookup returns CDR1 DFQATT and CDR2 SNEGSKA (reference sequence). In DNA form, the CDR3 reads TGCAGTGCTATAGTTGGCCTAGCGGGAATTAACACCGTGGAGCTGTTTTTT. Its protein is CSAIVGLAGINTVELFF.

This clone is classed as medium-sized. The V call is TRBV12-3 or TRBV12-4, the J call TRBJ2-7; tentative D call: TRBD1 (5 bases). Trimming removed 0 bases at V and 10 bases at J, with 13 bases between. The CDR3 runs 13 residues. In nucleotides, the CDR3 is TGTGCCAGCAGTTTAGCCCTGACAGCGCCCCAGTACTTC. Protein: CASSLALTAPQYF.

On this clone: The junction departs from the called germline gene at one end, perhaps through a read error. J is TRBJ2-4 and V is TRBV11-3; D call uncertain. This CDR3 is built from 16 residues. From germline, CDR1 is SGHNT and CDR2 YENEEA. The CDR3 DNA follows: TGTCCCAGCAGCTTAAAGGTGGCCGGATGGAAAAACATTCAGTACTTC. It codes for CPSSLKVAGWKNIQYF.

As concerns this clone: An end of the junction differs from the germline gene, which may be a read error. The chain links TRBV7-3 to TRBJ2-1, with D maybe TRBD1 (5 bases). The CDR3 is 17 amino acids. Germline V lookup: CDR1 SGHTA, CDR2 FQGTGA. CDR3 in amino acids: CASSSAEGAGANNEHFF. Here the CDR3 DNA reads TGTGCCAGCAGCTCCGCGGAAGGGGCTGGCGCCAACAATGAGCATTTCTTC.

For this clone: One junction end disagrees with the germline gene, perhaps due to a read error. CDR3 nucleotides: TGTGCCATCAGTTCTCAACTAGCGGGAGTCTCCGAGCAGTACTTC. It yields the protein CAISSQLAGVSEQYF. The chain joins TRBV6-2 or TRBV6-3 to TRBJ2-7; TRBD2 matches at 11 bases. CDR1 MNHEY and CDR2 SVGEGT come from the germline V gene. The CDR3 covers 15 residues.